The TCR beta chain under discussion was sequenced for a study of T cell responses to AZD1222 COVID-19 vaccine. V lost 4 bases to trimming and J lost 5 bases, with 17 bases between them. This CDR3 spans 14 amino acids. From germline, CDR1 is SQVTM and CDR2 ANQGSEA. Sequencing used immunoSEQ multiplex PCR; TCRdb keeps in-frame clones, though not all of them. The table has roughly 150,000 clones, 93% seen once. The sequenced sample was peripheral blood, obtained on day 0 of AZD1222 vaccination. J is TRBJ1-1 and V is TRBV29-1; TRBD1 might be the D (5 bases). This receptor was identified in an adult in good health. CDR3 in amino acids: CSVVAGSLGTEAFF. The CDR3 nucleotides are TGCAGCGTTGTGGCAGGGAGTCTGGGGACTGAAGCTTTCTTT.